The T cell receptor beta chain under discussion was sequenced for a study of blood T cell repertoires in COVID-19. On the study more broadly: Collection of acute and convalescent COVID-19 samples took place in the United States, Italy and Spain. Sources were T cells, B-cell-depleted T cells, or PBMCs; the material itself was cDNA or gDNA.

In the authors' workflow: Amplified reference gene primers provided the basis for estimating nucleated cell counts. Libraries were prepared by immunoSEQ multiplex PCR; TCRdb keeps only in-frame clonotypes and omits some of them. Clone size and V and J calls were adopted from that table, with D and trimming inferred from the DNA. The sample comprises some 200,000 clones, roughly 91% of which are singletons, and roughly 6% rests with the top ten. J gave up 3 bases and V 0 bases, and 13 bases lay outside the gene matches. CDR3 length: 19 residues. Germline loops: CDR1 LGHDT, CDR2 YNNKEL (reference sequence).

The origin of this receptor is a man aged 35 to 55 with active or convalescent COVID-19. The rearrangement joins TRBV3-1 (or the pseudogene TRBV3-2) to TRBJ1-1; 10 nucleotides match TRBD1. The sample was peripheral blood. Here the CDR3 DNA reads TGTGCCAGCAGCCAAGAGGGATGGAGGGACAGGGGTTGGGACACTGAAGCTTTCTTT. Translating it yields CASSQEGWRDRGWDTEAFF.